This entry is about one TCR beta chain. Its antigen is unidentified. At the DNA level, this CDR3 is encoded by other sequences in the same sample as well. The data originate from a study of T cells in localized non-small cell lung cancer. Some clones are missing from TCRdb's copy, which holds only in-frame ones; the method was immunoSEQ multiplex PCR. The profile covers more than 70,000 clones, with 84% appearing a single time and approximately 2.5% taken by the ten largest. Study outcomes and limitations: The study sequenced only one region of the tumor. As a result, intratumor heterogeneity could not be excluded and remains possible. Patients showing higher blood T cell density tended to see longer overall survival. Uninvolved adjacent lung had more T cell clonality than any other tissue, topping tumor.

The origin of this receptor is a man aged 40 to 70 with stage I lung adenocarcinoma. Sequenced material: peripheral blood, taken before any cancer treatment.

The CDR3 bases are TGTGCCAGCAGCTCGACAGGGCTGAACACTGAAGCTTTCTTT. Protein sequence: CASSSTGLNTEAFF. This chain connects TRBV7-2 to TRBJ1-1; 7 nucleotides agree with TRBD1. CDR1 and CDR2 from the germline V gene are SGHTA and FQGNSA. The V and J ends lost 4 bases and 0 bases, in that order; junction bases with no gene match: 2. This CDR3 spans 14 amino acids.